This TCR beta chain was recorded in a study of shared clonotypes between healthy human individuals. This clone was observed a few times. TCRdb keeps only in-frame clones here, not all; method: immunoSEQ multiplex PCR. The sample holds about a million clones, roughly 80% seen once. CDR3 length: 11 residues. Trimming removed 8 bases from V and 8 bases from J; junction bases left unmatched: 4. Germline V CDR1 and CDR2: KGHSH, LQKENI. The receptor was isolated from a man between 18 and 35 years old in good health. V and J are TRBV18 and TRBJ1-2; 8 nucleotides agree with TRBD1. The sequencing sample was made of memory CD4+ T cells sorted from blood. Sample subset: CD45RA-negative fraction. CDR3: CASARQGGYTF. The CDR3 region has the DNA TGTGCCAGCGCCCGACAGGGGGGCTACACCTTC.